This entry is about one T cell receptor (beta chain). Its antigen is still unknown. This entry comes from a study of shared clonotypes between healthy human individuals. In replicate PCRs of sorted subsets, roughly 200 ng DNA, about 30,000 T cell genomes, was used. This table comes from immunoSEQ multiplex PCR, and its TCRdb copy is limited to in-frame clones, with some not included. The data contain about a million clones, more than 60% of them singletons. The study's findings and limits: Clonotypes which were not shared had lower generation probabilities than clonotypes that all four donors shared. Blood alone was sampled, and tissue repertoires likely differ.

Splitting of CD4+ cells produced CD45RA+ naive and CD45RA-negative memory subsets. From germline, CDR1 is SGHNT and CDR2 YYREEE (reference sequence). Trimming left V 4 bases short and J 7 bases short, with 19 bases between. The CDR3 totals 15 residues. The V call is TRBV5-4, the J call TRBJ2-3; D is undetermined. This sequence was found in a man aged 18 to 30 in good health. The specimen was memory CD4+ T cells sorted from blood. Indicated subset: CD45RA-negative fraction. The CDR3, as DNA: TGTGCCAGCAGCGAGTCGGGTGGGGTTGCACATACGCAGTATTTT. Translation gives CASSESGGVAHTQYF.